The 32 T cell receptor beta chains presented below share a single source sample, sequenced in a study of T cells after yellow fever vaccination. MiXCR was run by TCRdb on the 5' RACE reads, yielding one entry per CDR3 protein. The sample has some 120,000 distinct CDR3 sequences, over 8% seen once; the top ten hold around 40%. Specimen: CD8+ T cells sorted from PBMCs, collected on the day of the yellow fever booster vaccination. Receptor source: a man younger than 30 who received the YFV17D yellow fever vaccine.

The chain recombines TRBV5-4 with TRBJ2-1, with 11 positions matching TRBD2. The CDR3 runs to 16 residues. With 4 bases clipped from V and 5 bases from J, the junction kept 8 bases outside the gene matches. CDR1 and CDR2 (germline): SGHNT, YYREEE (reference sequence). Here the CDR3 DNA reads TGTGCCAGCAGCCAGCTAGCGGGGGGCGCTAACAATGAGCAGTTCTTC. Translating gives CASSQLAGGANNEQFF.

This clonotype showed up many times. The rearrangement links TRBV4-2 to TRBJ2-3, with D possibly matching TRBD2 (6 bases). Trimming shortened V by 2 bases and J by 2 bases, and 8 bases separated the two germline ends. This CDR3 spans 14 amino acids. Per the germline V gene, CDR1 is LGHNA and CDR2 is YNFKEQ. CDR3 amino acids: CASSQSGVTDTQYF. CDR3 nucleotide sequence: TGTGCCAGCAGCCAATCGGGGGTCACAGATACGCAGTATTTT.

The genes are TRBV27 and TRBJ2-5; weak D call: TRBD2 (5 bases). This CDR3 is built from 13 residues. Germline V lookup: CDR1 MNHEY, CDR2 SMNVEV (reference sequence). V lost 6 bases and J 7 bases, leaving 15 bases between the germline ends. CDR3 in DNA: TGTGCCAGCAGCCCGGGGTTGTTGGGGACCCAGTACTTC. Translated, it gives CASSPGLLGTQYF.

This clonotype was seen ten or more times. The chain carries TRBV6-5 and TRBJ2-5, with no clear D. Trimming shortened V by 6 bases and J by 0 bases, and 2 bases separated the two germline ends. Germline assignment: CDR1 MNHEY and CDR2 SVGAGI. This CDR3 has 11 residues. CDR3 in DNA: TGTGCCAGCAGGTACCAAGAGACCCAGTACTTC. Translation: CASRYQETQYF.

The table lists this clonotype with a few counts. This chain links TRBV6-2 or TRBV6-3 with TRBJ1-5; D remains ambiguous. CDR3 size: 16 residues. From germline, CDR1 is MNHEY and CDR2 SVGEGT. V shed 2 bases and J shed 6 bases, with 17 bases lying between them. CDR3 loop: CASSYPSAGESQPQHF. The CDR3 DNA reads TGTGCCAGCAGTTACCCCTCCGCCGGGGAAAGTCAGCCCCAGCATTTT.

The chain carries TRBV5-1 and TRBJ2-7; 10 bases agree with TRBD1. Per the germline V gene, CDR1 is SGHRS and CDR2 is YFSETQ. With V trimmed by 2 bases and J by 5 bases, 7 bases remained unmatched. The CDR3 consists of 15 residues. The chain's CDR3 is CASSLLGQGFHEQYF. The CDR3 DNA reads as TGCGCCAGCAGCTTACTGGGACAGGGGTTCCACGAGCAGTACTTC.

This clonotype has only a few counts. The genes are TRBV11-1 and TRBJ2-3; 7 nucleotides align to TRBD2. There are 15 residues in the CDR3. CDR1 SGHAT and CDR2 FQDESV come from the germline V gene (reference sequence). J was trimmed by 2 bases and V by 5 bases; bases with no gene match: 7. CDR3 nucleotides: TGTGCCAGCAGCCCAGCGGGGTGGCCCACAGATACGCAGTATTTT. Protein sequence: CASSPAGWPTDTQYF.

This chain links TRBV4-2 with TRBJ1-5; no reliable D call. From germline, CDR1 is LGHNA and CDR2 YNFKEQ. V was clipped by 5 bases and J by 8 bases, with 13 bases between them. CDR3 length equals 13 residues. The CDR3 nucleotides are TGTGCCAGCAGCGAAGGGCTGGGGAAGCCCCAGCATTTT. It yields the protein CASSEGLGKPQHF.

The chain links TRBV4-3 to TRBJ1-5; TRBD1 agrees at 9 bases. CDR1 and CDR2 from the germline V gene are LGHNA and YSLEER. The CDR3 contains 14 residues. V was clipped by 1 base and J by 6 bases; unmatched bases: 1. The CDR3 coding sequence is TGCGCCAGCAGCCAAGTACAGGGGGCTCAGCCCCAGCATTTT. It translates to CASSQVQGAQPQHF.

This rearrangement joins TRBV14 to TRBJ2-7; D perhaps matches TRBD1 (6 bases). Trimming stripped 1 base from V and 4 bases from J, with 11 bases between. The CDR3 is made up of 14 amino acids. Germline CDR1 is SGHDN and CDR2 is FVKESK. The CDR3 loop reads CASSQAGVRYEQYV. The CDR3 DNA is TGTGCCAGCAGCCAAGCAGGGGTCCGATACGAGCAGTACGTC.

Only a few counts were recorded for this clonotype. The chain links TRBV12-3 or TRBV12-4 to TRBJ1-1; D uncertain. Between the trimmed V and J ends, which lost 4 bases and 2 bases, there was a span of 5 bases. This CDR3 has 12 amino acids. The CDR3 here is CASSSSNTEAFF. The CDR3 DNA reads as TGTGCCAGCAGTTCGAGTAACACTGAAGCTTTCTTT.

This clonotype was picked up a small number of times. The chain combines TRBV14 with TRBJ2-6; D unresolved. There are 15 residues in the CDR3. CDR1 and CDR2 (germline): SGHDN, FVKESK. The V end lost 7 bases, the J end lost 0 bases, and 10 bases lay between the germline ends. CDR3 sequence (DNA): TGTGCCAGCAACCATCCCCGCTCTGGGGCCAACGTCCTGACTTTC. Its protein is CASNHPRSGANVLTF.

The genes are TRBV7-3 and TRBJ2-3, with D perhaps matching TRBD2 (7 bases). This CDR3 has 15 amino acids. V was clipped by 2 bases and J by 6 bases, with 15 bases between them. Germline V gene data show CDR1 as SGHTA and CDR2 as FQGTGA. The CDR3 DNA is TGTGCCAGCAGCTTAGCGGGGGACACGGCGGATACGCAGTATTTT. As protein: CASSLAGDTADTQYF. Complete variable domain (other parts from reference TRBV7-3 and TRBJ2-3): GAGVSQTPSNKVTEKGKYVELRCDPISGHTALYWYRQSLGQGPEFLIYFQGTGAADDSGLPNDRFFAVRPEGSVSTLKIQRTERGDSAVYLCASSLAGDTADTQYFGPGTRLTVL.

This clonotype was seen repeatedly, ten times or more. The chain links TRBV6-1 to TRBJ2-2; D assignment may be TRBD1 or TRBD2 (6 bases each). In germline, CDR1 is MNHNS, CDR2 SASEGT. The CDR3 is 17 residues long. V dropped 5 bases and J dropped 2 bases, with 18 bases sitting between them. Here the CDR3 DNA reads TGTGCCAGCAGTTTCCCGGGGGCAGATTATAACACCGGGGAGCTGTTTTTT. It encodes CASSFPGADYNTGELFF.

The rearrangement joins TRBV24-1 to TRBJ1-4, with D unresolved. This CDR3 spans 16 amino acids. Deletions cut 7 bases from V and 3 bases from J, with 17 bases between. Germline V gene sequence: CDR1 KGHDR, CDR2 SFDVKD. This CDR3 is CATSEGRGSPNEKLFF. The CDR3 nucleotides read TGTGCCACCAGCGAGGGCCGAGGAAGCCCTAATGAAAAACTGTTTTTT.

This clonotype was picked up a small number of times. The gene calls are TRBV5-1 and TRBJ1-4; 11 bases fit TRBD1. The ends lost 5 bases at V and 0 bases at J; junction bases unmatched: 9. The V gene's germline CDR1 is SGHRS and CDR2 YFSETQ. CDR3 size: 18 residues. The CDR3 nucleotides read TGCGCCAGCAGACCCGGGACAGGGGGGGCTGCAACTAATGAAAAACTGTTTTTT. Protein sequence: CASRPGTGGAATNEKLFF.

This clonotype was seen a few times. The chain employs TRBV9 and TRBJ2-7; weak D call: TRBD1 (7 bases). The CDR3 length is 12 residues. Trimming took 2 bases from V and 6 from J, leaving 9 bases between them. Germline CDR1 and CDR2: SGDLS and YYNGEE. In DNA, the CDR3 is TGTGCCAGCAGCGTCCAGGGGGGCGAGCAGTACTTC. The encoded protein is CASSVQGGEQYF.

CDR3 DNA: TGTGCCAGCAGCTTCCCGGGACAGGGGTCACACGACACCGGGGAGCTGTTTTTT. Translation: CASSFPGQGSHDTGELFF. V gene TRBV7-9 combines with J gene TRBJ2-2, with TRBD1 matching 10 bases. Germline CDR1 SEHNR, CDR2 FQNEAQ (reference sequence). This CDR3 spans 18 amino acids. V trimming: 3 bases; J trimming: 3 bases; junction bases outside the gene matches: 10.

This clonotype occurred many times. The chain joins TRBV4-3 to TRBJ1-1; D is unresolved. Germline V gives CDR1 LGHNA, CDR2 YSLEER. With 3 bases removed from V and 1 base from J, the gap between germline ends came to 6 bases. This CDR3 region has 13 residues. CDR3 loop: CASSQAPNTEAFF. In DNA, the CDR3 is TGCGCCAGCAGCCAGGCCCCGAACACTGAAGCTTTCTTT.

This clonotype occurred many times. The rearrangement joins TRBV7-6 to TRBJ2-2; D unresolved. Germline V gene lookup returns CDR1 SGHVS and CDR2 FNYEAQ. Trimming left V 1 base short and J 3 bases short, with 3 bases between. The CDR3 loop spans 13 amino acids. CDR3 nucleotide sequence: TGTGCCAGCAGCTTAGGGGACACCGGGGAGCTGTTTTTT. Its protein is CASSLGDTGELFF.

This clonotype has a count of ten or more. The chain carries TRBV5-1 and TRBJ1-5; possibly TRBD1 for D (6 bases). CDR1 is SGHRS and CDR2 is YFSETQ in the germline V gene. The V end lost 0 bases, the J end lost 7 bases, and 14 bases lay between the germline ends. The CDR3 runs to 15 residues. Written as DNA, the CDR3 is TGCGCCAGCAGCTTGGAGGGGGGCGCGGGGCAGCCCCAGCATTTT. This encodes CASSLEGGAGQPQHF. Looking up the rest from reference TRBV5-1 and TRBJ1-5 gives the full variable domain: KAGVTQTPRYLIKTRGQQVTLSCSPISGHRSVSWYQQTPGQGLQFLFEYFSETQRNKGNFPGRFSGRQFSNSRSEMNVSTLELGDSALYLCASSLEGGAGQPQHFGDGTRLSIL.

In its sample, this clonotype was seen once. Germline is not matched at one junction end, which may reflect a read error. J is TRBJ2-5 and V is TRBV20-1; D unclear. This CDR3 region has 14 residues. The germline gives CDR1 DFQATT, CDR2 SNEGSKA (reference sequence). The CDR3 DNA sequence: TGCAGTGCTAGAACTGACGGATTCCAACAGACCCAGTACTTC. This encodes CSARTDGFQQTQYF.

The chain couples TRBV20-1 to TRBJ2-2; D is possibly TRBD1 (6 bases). CDR1 DFQATT and CDR2 SNEGSKA come from the germline V gene (reference sequence). This CDR3 has 16 amino acids. Trimming took off 2 bases at V and 1 base at J, with 14 bases between the two ends. CDR3 protein: CSARKTGWGNTGELFF. The CDR3 DNA reads TGCAGTGCTAGAAAAACAGGGTGGGGGAACACCGGGGAGCTGTTTTTT.

CDR3 coding DNA: TGTGCCAGCAGCTCCCCCGAGGGCGCCGGCACTGAAGCTTTCTTT. As protein: CASSSPEGAGTEAFF. This sequence joins TRBV7-9 and TRBJ1-1; D call uncertain. Per the germline V gene, CDR1 is SEHNR and CDR2 is FQNEAQ (reference sequence). Trimming took off 4 bases at V and 4 bases at J, with 16 bases between the two ends. The CDR3 is 15 residues long.

The chain links TRBV6-2 or TRBV6-3 to TRBJ1-2; TRBD1 matches 7 bases. The CDR3 has 15 amino acids. Germline V lookup: CDR1 MNHEY, CDR2 SVGEGT. V lost 5 bases and J lost 5; bases outside the gene matches: 11. CDR3 nucleotide sequence: TGTGCCAGCAGTGAGGTCGGGACAGAGTTTTATGGCTACACCTTC. Translation gives CASSEVGTEFYGYTF.

This clonotype was counted between two and nine times. The chain uses TRBV4-3 and TRBJ2-6; no clear D. Germline V gives CDR1 LGHNA, CDR2 YSLEER. Trimming stripped 0 bases from V and 2 bases from J, with 8 bases between. The CDR3 is made up of 16 amino acids. CDR3 in amino acids: CASSQDWSPGANVLTF. The CDR3 nucleotides are TGCGCCAGCAGCCAAGACTGGTCCCCTGGGGCCAACGTCCTGACTTTC.

V is TRBV6-5 and J is TRBJ1-1; TRBD1 might be the D (6 bases). Trimming took off 6 bases at V and 0 bases at J, with 14 bases between the two ends. Looked up from germline, CDR1 is MNHEY and CDR2 is SVGAGI. This CDR3 spans 15 amino acids. The CDR3 loop is CASRSHDRLNTEAFF. The CDR3 DNA reads TGTGCCAGCAGGTCGCATGACAGGTTGAACACTGAAGCTTTCTTT.

This clonotype was observed a handful of times. This rearrangement joins TRBV7-2 to TRBJ1-6; D gene uncertain. Germline V gene sequence: CDR1 SGHTA, CDR2 FQGNSA. The length of the CDR3 is 15 residues. V lost 3 bases and J 4 bases, leaving 10 bases between the germline ends. The CDR3, as DNA: TGTGCCAGCAGCTTCGTGGACGGGTATAATTCACCCCTCCACTTT. This codes for CASSFVDGYNSPLHF.

The chain is built from TRBV4-1 and TRBJ2-5, with D maybe TRBD2 (6 bases). CDR3 length: 17 amino acids. V was cut by 6 bases and J by 4 bases, with 24 bases left in between. Germline V gives CDR1 MGHRA, CDR2 YSYEKL. The CDR3 coding sequence is TGCGCCAGCAGGGATGAGATTAGCGGCGGCTCAGGAGAGACCCAGTACTTC. Translated: CASRDEISGGSGETQYF.

This clonotype was seen many times. The CDR3 loop reads CSVEPGLAGGSTDTQYF. DNA for the CDR3: TGCAGCGTTGAACCTGGACTAGCGGGGGGGAGCACAGATACGCAGTATTTT. V is TRBV29-1 and J is TRBJ2-3, with 15 nucleotides matching TRBD2. The germline V gene encodes CDR1 SQVTM and CDR2 ANQGSEA. V was clipped by 2 bases and J by 0 bases; unmatched bases: 3. The CDR3 has 17 residues.

The V and J genes are TRBV19 and TRBJ2-1; tentatively, D is TRBD2 (5 bases). The V and J ends lost 3 bases and 9 bases respectively, with 9 bases between them. The CDR3 covers 12 residues. The germline V gene has CDR1 LNHDA and CDR2 SQIVND (reference sequence). CDR3 nucleotide sequence: TGTGCCAGTAGTATGGCGAGCGGTGAGCAGTTCTTC. Translated: CASSMASGEQFF.

Only a few counts were recorded for this clonotype. The genes are TRBV30 and TRBJ2-7, with 10 positions matching TRBD1. This CDR3 has 14 residues. V was clipped by 6 bases and J by 5 bases; unmatched bases: 10. Germline lookup yields CDR1 GTSNPN and CDR2 SVGIG (reference sequence). This chain's CDR3 is CACDRGTGDNEQYF. In nucleotides, the CDR3 is TGTGCCTGTGATCGAGGGACAGGGGACAACGAGCAGTACTTC.